This T cell receptor beta chain was obtained from a study of a mutant IDH1 vaccine in newly diagnosed glioma. About the study: Vaccination of patients was performed eight times, in weeks 1, 3, 5, 7, 11, 15, 19 and 23. Patients under treatment included approximately 60% males and about 40% females and had a mean age of around 40 years. Commencement of vaccination occurred 4-6 weeks following radiotherapy alone, or concurrently with temozolomide cycles.

Time point noted: week 23, last vaccination. The study gave 300 ug of mutant IDH1 20-mer peptide per vaccine dose, with topical imiquimod. Donor tumors were new WHO grade 3 or 4 IDH1-mutant, ATRX-lost astrocytomas. Data came from immunoSEQ multiplex PCR; TCRdb stores just in-frame clones and leaves some out. This table holds approximately 82,000 clones, more than 70% found once. Only one count was recorded for this clone. What it recognizes is unknown. The CDR3 is 20 residues long. CDR1 is SNHLY and CDR2 is FYNNEI in the germline V gene. Trimming removed 4 bases from V and 8 bases from J; junction bases left unmatched: 17.

Material: PBMCs, obtained from a glioma patient whose treatment included an IDH1 peptide vaccine. The sequence came from a woman aged 50 to 60 with glioma. This chain connects TRBV2 to TRBJ2-1, with 16 bases lining up with TRBD2. CDR3 in DNA: TGTGCCAGCAGTGGGCCCCCGGGACTAGCGGGAGGGCGGGGATCGGATGAGCAGTTCTTC. Its translation: CASSGPPGLAGGRGSDEQFF. Full variable domain (remainder filled in from reference TRBV2 and TRBJ2-1): EPEVTQTPSHQVTQMGQEVILRCVPISNHLYFYWYRQILGQKVEFLVSFYNNEISEKSEIFDDQFSVERPDGSNFTLKIRSTKLEDSAMYFCASSGPPGLAGGRGSDEQFFGPGTRLTVL.